Shown below are 27 T cell receptor beta chains from a single sample sequenced in a study of cytomegalovirus exposure and HLA in healthy donors. Primers included in the PCR were 60 Vbeta and 13 Jbeta primers. Assay: immunoSEQ multiplex PCR; the TCRdb copy retains only in-frame clones and omits some. The repertoire holds over 45,000 clones, with around 78% as singletons. The specimen sequenced was PBMCs. The receptors shown here come from a female donor in good health and CMV-seronegative.

The rearrangement links TRBV7-9 to TRBJ2-2; 8 bases agree with TRBD1. V lost 3 bases and J lost 6; bases outside the gene matches: 9. Germline V gene lookup returns CDR1 SEHNR and CDR2 FQNEAQ (reference sequence). The CDR3 has 16 residues. The chain's CDR3 is CASSFPTGQGAGELFF. CDR3 in DNA: TGTGCCAGCAGCTTCCCGACCGGACAGGGTGCCGGGGAGCTGTTTTTT.

The chain couples TRBV6-5 to TRBJ1-6; 9 bases agree with TRBD1. This CDR3 is 15 amino acids long. V shed 4 bases and J 9 bases; nucleotides not matched to a gene: 7. Per germline, CDR1 MNHEY and CDR2 SVGAGI. CDR3 nucleotide sequence: TGTGCCAGCAGTTGGGGACAGGGATGGGGTTCACCCCTCCACTTT. Protein product: CASSWGQGWGSPLHF.

The chain joins TRBV7-2 to TRBJ1-6; perhaps TRBD1 as D (5 bases). Germline assignment: CDR1 SGHTA and CDR2 FQGNSA. This CDR3 comprises 15 residues. V was shortened by 1 base and J by 8 bases, with 12 bases between the two germline ends. The CDR3 DNA reads as TGTGCCAGCAGCTTAGGACAGTTGGGGCATTCACCCCTCCACTTT. This translates into CASSLGQLGHSPLHF.

CDR3 in amino acids: CASSLGVRSTSGYSGANVLTF. Here the CDR3 DNA reads TGTGCCAGCAGCTTAGGAGTAAGATCGACTAGCGGATACTCTGGGGCCAACGTCCTGACTTTC. This chain joins TRBV7-8 and TRBJ2-6; 9 positions match TRBD2. Trimming at V came to 1 base and at J to 0 bases, leaving 13 bases not matched to a gene. CDR3 length equals 21 residues. Germline CDR1 SGHVS, CDR2 FQNEAQ.

The chain uses TRBV6-5 and TRBJ2-7, with 8 nucleotides matching TRBD1. Germline-derived CDR1 and CDR2 are MNHEY and SVGAGI. CDR3 length: 16 residues. The ends lost 4 bases at V and 1 base at J; junction bases unmatched: 9. CDR3 sequence: CASSSGQGRGSYEQYF. The CDR3 DNA follows: TGTGCCAGCAGTTCCGGACAGGGTAGAGGGTCCTACGAGCAGTACTTC.

This chain joins TRBV7-9 and TRBJ2-7; 9 bases map to TRBD1. Per germline, CDR1 SEHNR and CDR2 FQNEAQ (reference sequence). This CDR3 contains 14 residues. The V and J ends lost 1 base and 5 bases, in that order; junction bases with no gene match: 3. This CDR3 is CASSLVDRGHEQYF. CDR3 DNA sequence: TGTGCCAGCAGCTTAGTGGACAGGGGCCACGAGCAGTACTTC.

V gene TRBV5-8 combines with J gene TRBJ1-4; 9 nucleotides align to TRBD1. Germline V gives CDR1 SGHTS, CDR2 YDEGEE. Unmatched junction bases numbered 5, after V lost 2 bases and J lost 0 bases. The CDR3 consists of 17 residues. The CDR3 region has the DNA TGTGCCAGCAGCTTCGGGACAGGGACAGCAACTAATGAAAAACTGTTTTTT. Translating gives CASSFGTGTATNEKLFF.

The chain uses TRBV5-1 and TRBJ1-1; D is possibly TRBD1 (5 bases). V dropped 2 bases and J dropped 0 bases, with 8 bases sitting between them. Germline V lookup: CDR1 SGHRS, CDR2 YFSETQ. This CDR3 is 14 amino acids long. CDR3 loop: CASSLGHLNTEAFF. CDR3 nucleotide sequence: TGCGCCAGCAGCTTAGGACACCTGAACACTGAAGCTTTCTTT.

The rearrangement links TRBV4-1 to TRBJ2-7, with a weak D call TRBD1 (6 bases). The ends were cut back, 4 bases at V and 2 bases at J, with 12 bases in the middle. Germline V gene lookup returns CDR1 MGHRA and CDR2 YSYEKL. This CDR3 contains 14 residues. The CDR3 here is CASSPRTGPYEQYF. In nucleotides, the CDR3 is TGCGCCAGCAGCCCGCGAACAGGGCCCTACGAGCAGTACTTC.

V gene TRBV6-6 combines with J gene TRBJ2-3; 9 nucleotides agree with TRBD1. The germline gives CDR1 MNHNY, CDR2 SVGAGI (reference sequence). CDR3 length: 16 residues. V lost 6 bases and J lost 4; bases outside the gene matches: 11. CDR3 DNA: TGTGCCAGCAGACCTACCGGGACAGGGAGGTCAGATACGCAGTATTTT. This sequence encodes CASRPTGTGRSDTQYF.

This clone appeared a few times. The chain uses TRBV29-1 and TRBJ1-1; D gene uncertain. V lost 1 base and J lost 5, with 14 bases in between. The CDR3 consists of 14 residues. Germline CDR1 reads SQVTM; CDR2 reads ANQGSEA. The CDR3 DNA reads as TGCAGCGTTGAAGTGACAAGCCTCGGAACTGAAGCTTTCTTT. Translating it yields CSVEVTSLGTEAFF.

A word on this clone: Its ends do not fully match the called genes, so a read error is possible. Other DNA sequences in this specimen translate into the identical CDR3. This rearrangement joins TRBV11-3 to TRBJ2-1; 9 positions agree with TRBD1. Looked up from germline, CDR1 is SGHNT and CDR2 is YENEEA. The CDR3 runs to 15 residues. CDR3 sequence: CASSTGDRDYNEQFF. The CDR3 DNA is TGCGCCAGCAGCACCGGGGACAGGGATTACAATGAGCAGTTCTTC.

The chain recombines TRBV6-1 with TRBJ2-1; 11 nucleotides line up with TRBD2. Germline V lookup: CDR1 MNHNS, CDR2 SASEGT. The CDR3 has 18 amino acids. With 4 bases clipped from V and 2 bases from J, the junction kept 10 bases outside the gene matches. This CDR3 is CASSGGLAGGRPYNEQFF. CDR3 sequence (DNA): TGTGCCAGCAGTGGAGGGCTAGCGGGGGGTCGCCCCTACAATGAGCAGTTCTTC.

The chain links TRBV25-1 to TRBJ2-5; 8 nucleotides agree with TRBD1. The J call may be incorrect, as the DNA end agrees better with TRBJ2-7. This CDR3 has 13 residues. Germline V gene lookup returns CDR1 MGHDK and CDR2 SYGVNS. The CDR3: CASRDRASYEQYF. CDR3 coding DNA: TGTGCCAGCAGGGACAGGGCTTCCTACGAGCAGTACTTC.

Only a few counts were recorded for this clone. The CDR3 region is CASSQPFQQGWNYGYTF. Written as DNA, the CDR3 is TGTGCCAGCAGCCAACCCTTCCAACAGGGTTGGAACTATGGCTACACCTTC. The chain carries TRBV5-6 and TRBJ1-2; D possibly corresponds to TRBD1 (6 bases). Germline V lookup: CDR1 SGHDT, CDR2 YYEEEE. There are 17 residues in the CDR3. The ends were cut back, 4 bases at V and 2 bases at J, with 21 bases in the middle. The complete variable domain, with remaining parts taken from reference TRBV5-6 and TRBJ1-2, reads DAGVTQSPTHLIKTRGQQVTLRCSPKSGHDTVSWYQQALGQGPQFIFQYYEEEERQRGNFPDRFSGHQFPNYSSELNVNALLLGDSALYLCASSQPFQQGWNYGYTFGSGTRLTVV.

In nucleotides, the CDR3 is TGTGCCAGCAGTAGGGGGTTTGCAGATACGCAGTATTTT. Residues: CASSRGFADTQYF. The chain combines TRBV6-5 with TRBJ2-3, with a weak D call TRBD1 (6 bases). V lost 5 bases and J lost 4, with 10 bases in between. Germline-derived CDR1 and CDR2 are MNHEY and SVGAGI. The CDR3 is 13 amino acids.

This clone occurred a few times. J is TRBJ1-5 and V is TRBV19, with 8 bases that match TRBD1. Per the germline V gene, CDR1 is LNHDA and CDR2 is SQIVND (reference sequence). This CDR3 spans 15 amino acids. Germline trimming cut 3 bases from V and 3 bases from J; bases unmatched to any gene: 4. CDR3 sequence: CASSIAQGDNQPQHF. CDR3 coding DNA: TGTGCCAGTAGTATTGCACAGGGGGACAATCAGCCCCAGCATTTT.

J is TRBJ1-6 and V is TRBV4-3; a weak D match, TRBD1 (6 bases). Trimming pared 3 bases from V and 13 bases from J, leaving 25 bases between. This CDR3 comprises 17 residues. Germline V gene data show CDR1 as LGHNA and CDR2 as YSLEER. The CDR3 region is CASSQLQGLGSRSPLHF. The CDR3 nucleotides are TGCGCCAGCAGCCAGCTACAGGGTCTGGGAAGTAGGTCGCCCCTCCACTTT.

Note on this clone: The junction differs from germline at one of its ends, possibly a read error. V gene TRBV13 combines with J gene TRBJ2-1, with a weak D call TRBD1 (6 bases). Germline values: CDR1 PRHDT, CDR2 FYEKMQ (reference sequence). This CDR3 region has 13 residues. CDR3 sequence: CASATGLYIEQFF. In DNA, the CDR3 is TGTGCCAGCGCAACAGGGCTGTACATTGAGCAGTTCTTC. Complete variable domain (other parts from reference TRBV13 and TRBJ2-1): AAGVIQSPRHLIKEKRETATLKCYPIPRHDTVYWYQQGPGQDPQFLISFYEKMQSDKGSIPDRFSAQQFSDYHSELNMSSLELGDSALYFCASATGLYIEQFFGPGTRLTVL.

The chain employs TRBV19 and TRBJ2-2, with 8 bases that match TRBD2. This CDR3 is 13 amino acids long. Germline V gene sequence: CDR1 LNHDA, CDR2 SQIVND (reference sequence). V trimming: 10 bases; J trimming: 7 bases; junction bases outside the gene matches: 8. The DNA for the CDR3 is TGTGCCACGGGAGGGGTGATCGGCGGGGAGCTGTTTTTT. The encoded protein is CATGGVIGGELFF. The whole variable domain, filled in from reference TRBV19 and TRBJ2-2, reads DGGITQSPKYLFRKEGQNVTLSCEQNLNHDAMYWYRQDPGQGLRLIYYSQIVNDFQKGDIAEGYSVSREKKESFPLTVTSAQKNPTAFYLCATGGVIGGELFFGEGSRLTVL.

This clone showed up just a few times. The V call is TRBV19, the J call TRBJ2-4; D perhaps matches TRBD2 (6 bases). This CDR3 region has 15 residues. Germline V gives CDR1 LNHDA, CDR2 SQIVND (reference sequence). V was trimmed by 5 bases and J by 0 bases, leaving 11 bases between them. In DNA form, the CDR3 reads TGTGCCAGTAGTTCGTGGGGACTAGCCAAAAACATTCAGTACTTC. It is translated as CASSSWGLAKNIQYF.

This chain joins TRBV7-9 and TRBJ1-2; 7 bases are a match to TRBD1. From germline, CDR1 is SEHNR and CDR2 FQNEAQ (reference sequence). The CDR3 covers 14 residues. The trim removed 1 base at V and 5 bases at J, leaving 4 bases unmatched. CDR3 nucleotide sequence: TGTGCCAGCAGCTTAGTCGGGACAGAGTATGGCTACACCTTC. It is translated as CASSLVGTEYGYTF.

The rearrangement joins TRBV5-4 to TRBJ2-5, with 10 bases aligning to TRBD2. The V gene's germline CDR1 is SGHNT and CDR2 YYREEE (reference sequence). The V segment lost 4 bases and the J segment 4 bases; nucleotides outside the gene matches: 16. This CDR3 comprises 18 residues. The CDR3 region has the DNA TGTGCCAGCAGCCCGGGTGCAACTCTAGCGGGGGCCGGAGAGACCCAGTACTTC. It specifies CASSPGATLAGAGETQYF. The complete variable domain, with remaining parts taken from reference TRBV5-4 and TRBJ2-5, reads ETGVTQSPTHLIKTRGQQVTLRCSSQSGHNTVSWYQQALGQGPQFIFQYYREEENGRGNFPPRFSGLQFPNYSSELNVNALELDDSALYLCASSPGATLAGAGETQYFGPGTRLLVL.

The CDR3 DNA sequence: TGCGCCAGCAGCTCTGGGCCTTACGAGCAGTACTTC. Encoded protein: CASSSGPYEQYF. The chain is built from TRBV5-1 and TRBJ2-7; unclear D gene. V was cut by 3 bases and J by 4 bases, with 8 bases left in between. The CDR3 extends over 12 amino acids. Per the germline V gene, CDR1 is SGHRS and CDR2 is YFSETQ.

The rearrangement uses TRBV19 and TRBJ2-2; 13 nucleotides align to TRBD2. The CDR3 is 17 amino acids. The germline V gene encodes CDR1 LNHDA and CDR2 SQIVND (reference sequence). After removal of 5 bases from V and 5 bases from J, the junction contained 8 bases not matched to a gene. The CDR3 DNA follows: TGTGCCAGTAGTCGGGGACTAGCGGGGTACGCAACCGGGGAGCTGTTTTTT. Translating it yields CASSRGLAGYATGELFF.

The chain combines TRBV6-1 with TRBJ2-1; D possibly corresponds to TRBD1 (6 bases). The CDR3 consists of 16 residues. Trimming shortened V by 0 bases and J by 9 bases, and 18 bases separated the two germline ends. Germline V lookup: CDR1 MNHNS, CDR2 SASEGT. Here the CDR3 reads CASSEAGAYGSSEQFF. CDR3 bases: TGTGCCAGCAGTGAAGCGGGGGCGTACGGGTCCAGTGAGCAGTTCTTC.

CDR3 nucleotide sequence: TGTGCCAGCAGCAATAAGGAGCGGGGTCGGACCCAGTACTTC. Its translation: CASSNKERGRTQYF. V is TRBV13 and J is TRBJ2-5, with 7 bases identical to TRBD2. The CDR3 consists of 14 residues. V gave up 5 bases and J gave up 7 bases; unmatched junction bases: 10. The germline gives CDR1 PRHDT, CDR2 FYEKMQ (reference sequence). The entire variable domain, with the rest obtained from reference TRBV13 and TRBJ2-5, is as follows: AAGVIQSPRHLIKEKRETATLKCYPIPRHDTVYWYQQGPGQDPQFLISFYEKMQSDKGSIPDRFSAQQFSDYHSELNMSSLELGDSALYFCASSNKERGRTQYFGPGTRLLVL.